The text below deals with one TCR beta chain. The data stem from a study of human T cells and chemical hapten exposure. The time point was: patch test 1, 2 weeks after DPC sensitization. The treatment here: therapeutic diphenylcyclopropenone sensitization with weekly scalp DPC. Blood was drawn before each patch test was applied. Separate cDNA molecules received unique molecular identifiers, which the library attached to them. One entry per CDR3 protein results from TCRdb running MiXCR on the RACE reads. The sample lists about 120,000 distinct CDR3 sequences, roughly 12% occurring once. This CDR3 is 12 amino acids long. In germline, CDR1 is SNHLY, CDR2 FYNNEI. V trimming: 10 bases; J trimming: 4 bases; junction bases outside the gene matches: 5.

The rearrangement links TRBV2 to TRBJ2-3; 7 bases are a match to TRBD2. The TCR comes from a woman between 45 and 60 years old with alopecia areata. Some clones in this sample may be carry-over from other donors' samples. Specimen: whole blood, collected in connection with sensitization to the hapten diphenylcyclopropenone (DPC). The DNA for the CDR3 is TGTGCCACTGGACTAGTGGCAGATACGCAGTATTTT. Its protein is CATGLVADTQYF. Together with reference TRBV2 and TRBJ2-3, the CDR3 gives the full variable domain: EPEVTQTPSHQVTQMGQEVILRCVPISNHLYFYWYRQILGQKVEFLVSFYNNEISEKSEIFDDQFSVERPDGSNFTLKIRSTKLEDSAMYFCATGLVADTQYFGPGTRLTVL.